This T cell receptor beta chain comes out of a study of cytomegalovirus exposure and HLA in healthy donors. Broader study findings: Cytomegalovirus status was reportedly diagnosed by the classifier with high specificity and sensitivity. For most TCR sequences rarity was the rule, although some public TCRs occurred in many donors. Later analysis suggested most CMV-associated TCR beta chains were HLA-restricted.

About this clone itself: The antigen is undetermined.

Germline V gene lookup returns CDR1 SQVTM and CDR2 ANQGSEA. Trimming stripped 0 bases from V and 6 bases from J, with 18 bases between. The CDR3 covers 15 residues. The PCR was carried out with 60 Vbeta primers and 13 Jbeta primers. In the authors' workflow: The authors later counted 65 million to 80 million unique TCR beta chains, roughly 11 million of them shared. The table came from immunoSEQ multiplex PCR; TCRdb's copy has only in-frame clones and leaves some out. D and trimming come from the DNA, and the V and J calls and clone size come from that table. Of some 110,000 clones listed, 60% to 80% were seen once; the top ten hold about 5.3%.

Sequences were obtained from PBMCs. The clonotype originates from a man between 60 and 75 years old in good health and CMV-seropositive. The V call is TRBV29-1, the J call TRBJ2-7; weak D call: TRBD1 (6 bases). CDR3 region: CSVEDRGWDKTEQYF. The CDR3 coding sequence is TGCAGCGTTGAAGATAGGGGGTGGGACAAAACCGAGCAGTACTTC.